This TCR beta chain was recovered during a study of control samples from healthy donors and cancer patients (dated by TCRdb to about 2020). The V and J ends are trimmed by 4 bases and 2 bases, leaving 14 bases between them. The CDR1 and CDR2 encoded by the germline V gene (reference sequence) are LGHDT and YNNKEL. From cysteine to phenylalanine, the CDR3 is 15 amino acids long. The retained sequence is limited to the CDR3, 45 bases, with the frame set at the first base. The library was generated by the immunoSEQ multiplex PCR assay. This is the immuneACCESS table as TCRdb keeps it, with only in-frame sequences that have V and J called. A part of the clones is gone; compared with another copy, unresolved V genes explain less than half, and the rest is unexplained. This sample lists about 120,000 clones; approximately 88% were detected once. Roughly 40% of the sample is held by the ten biggest clonotypes.

Regarding this clone: Its binding antigen is unknown. Base-call qualities are not available, and no considerably larger clone is one nucleotide away.

This TCR was sampled from a man in his fifties in good health. The V and J genes are TRBV3-1 (or the pseudogene TRBV3-2) and TRBJ1-1, and possibly TRBD1, on 5 matching bases. The sample was blood. The CDR3 region reads CASSPTGGVNTEAFF. DNA sequence: TGTGCCAGCAGCCCCACTGGGGGGGTTAACACTGAAGCTTTCTTT.